Reported below is one TCR beta chain. Antigen unknown. The CDR3 sequence is 13 residues long. V was trimmed by 11 bases and J by 2 bases, leaving 14 bases between them. Germline CDR1 is SNHLY and CDR2 is FYNNEI. Time point denoted: peripheral blood 6 weeks after treatment start. The entry originates in a study of PD-L1 blockade in urothelial cancer. Findings and caveats of the study: Below-median pretreatment blood TCR clonality predicted better survival.

Repertoires were generated with immunoSEQ multiplex PCR, while TCRdb's copy carries only in-frame clones and drops some. Among around 110,000 clones listed, roughly 89% were seen once. The starting material was PBMCs, obtained around atezolizumab (anti-PD-L1) treatment. The clonotype comes from a man aged 55 to 69 with urothelial cancer. V and J are TRBV2 and TRBJ2-3; D uncertain. CDR3 loop: CASTPIPTDTQYF. CDR3 coding DNA: TGTGCCTCGACACCCATCCCCACAGATACGCAGTATTTT.